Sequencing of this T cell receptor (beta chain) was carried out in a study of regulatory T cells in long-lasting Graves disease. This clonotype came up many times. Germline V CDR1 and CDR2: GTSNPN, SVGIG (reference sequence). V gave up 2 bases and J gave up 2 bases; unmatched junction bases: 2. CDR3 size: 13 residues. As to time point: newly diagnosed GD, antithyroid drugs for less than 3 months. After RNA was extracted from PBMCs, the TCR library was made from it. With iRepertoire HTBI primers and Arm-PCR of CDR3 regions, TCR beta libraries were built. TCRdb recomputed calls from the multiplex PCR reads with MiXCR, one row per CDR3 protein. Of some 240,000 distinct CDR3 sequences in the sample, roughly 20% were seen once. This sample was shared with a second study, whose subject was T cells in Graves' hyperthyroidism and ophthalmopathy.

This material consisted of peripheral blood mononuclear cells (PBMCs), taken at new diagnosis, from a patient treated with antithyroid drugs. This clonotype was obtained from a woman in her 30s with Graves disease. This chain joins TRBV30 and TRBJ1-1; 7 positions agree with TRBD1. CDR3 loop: CAWSRDSNTEAFF. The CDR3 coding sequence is TGTGCCTGGAGTCGGGACAGTAACACTGAAGCTTTCTTT.